The 14 T cell receptor beta chains presented below share a single source sample, sequenced in a study of CD8 T cell repertoires and HIV-1 epitope variants (dated by TCRdb to 2018 to 2020). The library relied on the immunoSEQ multiplex PCR assay. TCRdb re-hosts the immuneACCESS table, in-frame sequences only. Its copies lack some clones; in the studies checked, an unresolved V gene accounts for under half of them, and the cause for the rest is not known. The sample yields approximately 1,800 clones; around 72% were counted once. Over 40% of the sample goes to the ten largest clones. Antigen specificity for these receptors is unknown. The sequencing input was cultured CD8+ T cells derived from PBMCs. These receptors all stem from a male donor with HIV.

The chain recombines TRBV5-4 with TRBJ2-7; 8 nucleotides align to TRBD1. The CDR3 runs 16 residues. With V trimmed by 3 bases and J by 4 bases, 12 bases remained unmatched. Per germline, CDR1 SGHNT and CDR2 YYREEE (reference sequence). CDR3 sequence reads: CASSWQSTRGLYEQYF. CDR3 nucleotides: TGTGCCAGCAGCTGGCAGTCGACCAGGGGGCTATACGAGCAGTACTTC.

This clone was observed a few times. V is TRBV2 and J is TRBJ1-2; 8 bases are shared with TRBD1. The CDR3 covers 14 residues. The germline gives CDR1 SNHLY, CDR2 FYNNEI. After removal of 6 bases from V and 8 bases from J, the junction contained 11 bases not matched to a gene. Here the CDR3 reads CASSLGQGLLGYTF. The CDR3 nucleotides are TGTGCCAGCAGCCTAGGACAGGGACTGTTGGGCTACACCTTC.

The chain couples TRBV6-5 to TRBJ2-1; D ambiguous. The V end was cut by 2 bases, the J end by 8 bases, with 4 bases between. The CDR3 consists of 11 residues. Germline assignment: CDR1 MNHEY and CDR2 SVGAGI. This CDR3 reads CASSYIDEQFF. CDR3 sequence (DNA): TGTGCCAGCAGTTACATCGATGAGCAGTTCTTC.

This chain links TRBV15 with TRBJ2-5; no clear D. This CDR3 has 11 residues. V gave up 5 bases and J gave up 5 bases, with 6 bases separating them. Germline CDR1 and CDR2: LNHNV and YYDKDF (reference sequence). The CDR3 spells CATSALETQYF. CDR3 bases: TGTGCCACCAGCGCGTTGGAGACCCAGTACTTC.

The V and J genes are TRBV6-1 and TRBJ2-3, with D maybe TRBD1 (6 bases). Germline assignment: CDR1 MNHNS and CDR2 SASEGT. V was trimmed by 6 bases and J by 5 bases, leaving 18 bases between them. The CDR3 runs 15 residues. The CDR3 is CASRDGQLTGDTQYF. The CDR3 DNA is TGTGCCAGCAGAGACGGACAGTTAACGGGAGATACGCAGTATTTT.

This clone was detected once. The chain uses TRBV28 and TRBJ1-1; no clear D. Germline V gene data show CDR1 as MDHEN and CDR2 as SYDVKM. The CDR3 is 15 residues long. The germline V and J ends were trimmed by 5 bases and 0 bases, with 13 bases remaining between them. The chain's CDR3 is CASSAQGWLNTEAFF. CDR3 nucleotides: TGTGCCAGCAGTGCCCAAGGATGGCTGAACACTGAAGCTTTCTTT. Based on the CDR3 plus reference TRBV28 and TRBJ1-1, the full variable domain is DVKVTQSSRYLVKRTGEKVFLECVQDMDHENMFWYRQDPGLGLRLIYFSYDVKMKEKGDIPEGYSVSREKKERFSLILESASTNQTSMYLCASSAQGWLNTEAFFGQGTRLTVV.

The rearrangement uses TRBV2 and TRBJ2-1; 10 bases map to TRBD2. V was pared by 0 bases and J by 1 base, with 6 bases of the junction left unmatched. The CDR3 length is 18 residues. Germline V gives CDR1 SNHLY, CDR2 FYNNEI. The CDR3 DNA follows: TGTGCCAGCAGTGAAGCGCAACTAGCGGGGATTTCCTACAATGAGCAGTTCTTC. It yields the protein CASSEAQLAGISYNEQFF.

The CDR3 loop reads CASSGRGGERQETQYF. Written as DNA, the CDR3 is TGTGCCAGCAGCGGACGAGGGGGGGAGAGACAAGAGACCCAGTACTTC. The rearrangement links TRBV9 to TRBJ2-5, with D perhaps matching TRBD2 (7 bases). Germline V gene sequence: CDR1 SGDLS, CDR2 YYNGEE. The germline V and J ends were trimmed by 3 bases and 2 bases, with 17 bases remaining between them. CDR3 length: 16 residues. Using reference TRBV9 and TRBJ2-5 for the parts outside the CDR3, the full variable domain is DSGVTQTPKHLITATGQRVTLRCSPRSGDLSVYWYQQSLDQGLQFLIQYYNGEERAKGNILERFSAQQFPDLHSELNLSSLELGDSALYFCASSGRGGERQETQYFGPGTRLLVL.

The chain recombines TRBV4-1 with TRBJ2-7; no clear D. There are 12 residues in the CDR3. Germline CDR1 MGHRA, CDR2 YSYEKL. Trimming removed 5 bases from V and 3 bases from J, with 8 bases in between. CDR3 amino acids: CASSGTNYEQYF. CDR3 DNA: TGCGCCAGCAGCGGCACTAACTACGAGCAGTACTTC.

The chain recombines TRBV5-1 with TRBJ1-1; 8 bases line up with TRBD1. This CDR3 is built from 15 residues. V lost 4 bases and J lost 0; bases outside the gene matches: 5. Germline V gene sequence: CDR1 SGHRS, CDR2 YFSETQ. The CDR3 DNA is TGCGCCAGCAGCCGGACAGGGACTATGAACACTGAAGCTTTCTTT. The encoded protein is CASSRTGTMNTEAFF.

The table lists this clone with a count of one. The gene calls are TRBV7-8 and TRBJ1-4; 9 nucleotides align to TRBD1. This CDR3 region has 18 residues. J gave up 3 bases and V 1 base, and 9 bases lay outside the gene matches. The germline CDR1 and CDR2 sequences are SGHVS and FQNEAQ. As DNA, the CDR3 is TGTGCCAGCAGCTTAGGGTTTCGGACAGGGGCCTCTAATGAAAAACTGTTTTTT. This encodes CASSLGFRTGASNEKLFF.

The chain couples TRBV4-3 to TRBJ2-4; 10 nucleotides match TRBD1. Trimming took 4 bases from V and 6 from J; bases not matched to a gene: 3. Germline V gene data show CDR1 as LGHNA and CDR2 as YSLEER. The CDR3 sequence is 14 residues long. CDR3 in DNA: TGCGCCAGCAGCCCTGGACAGGGGGGAAACATTCAGTACTTC. It translates to CASSPGQGGNIQYF.

This chain connects TRBV28 to TRBJ1-6; D is unclear. Germline CDR1 reads MDHEN; CDR2 reads SYDVKM. CDR3 length equals 14 residues. V was cut by 7 bases and J by 0 bases, with 7 bases left in between. The CDR3 sequence: CASKYLSYNSPLHF. Written as DNA, the CDR3 is TGTGCCAGCAAATACCTCTCCTATAATTCACCCCTCCACTTT. The full variable domain, in which reference TRBV28 and TRBJ1-6 provide the parts outside the CDR3, is DVKVTQSSRYLVKRTGEKVFLECVQDMDHENMFWYRQDPGLGLRLIYFSYDVKMKEKGDIPEGYSVSREKKERFSLILESASTNQTSMYLCASKYLSYNSPLHFGNGTRLTVT.

This chain links TRBV4-3 with TRBJ2-7; 7 bases map to TRBD1. Unmatched junction bases numbered 8, after V lost 0 bases and J lost 6 bases. The CDR3 runs 15 residues. Germline V gene data show CDR1 as LGHNA and CDR2 as YSLEER. In nucleotides, the CDR3 is TGCGCCAGCAGCCAAGAGGCCGGGACAGTAGGCGAGCAGTACTTC. Protein: CASSQEAGTVGEQYF.